This T cell receptor (beta chain) was obtained from a study of blood T cell repertoires in COVID-19. The wider study: Specimens from acute and convalescent COVID-19 originated in the United States, Italy and Spain.

The CDR3 is made up of 14 amino acids. Germline V lookup: CDR1 SGHTA, CDR2 FQGTGA. Trimming took off 2 bases at V and 9 bases at J, with 14 bases between the two ends. Clones were sequenced by immunoSEQ multiplex PCR, and TCRdb holds only the in-frame ones, with some missing. The repertoire holds about 180,000 clones, with 80% to 90% as singletons. The specimen sequenced was peripheral blood. The sequence was obtained from a man aged 55 to 69 with acute or convalescent COVID-19. J is TRBJ2-1 and V is TRBV7-3, with TRBD1 as a possible D gene (5 bases). The CDR3 is CASSLLAGRSEQFF. The CDR3 DNA reads TGTGCCAGCAGCTTATTGGCAGGGCGCAGTGAGCAGTTCTTC.